These 28 T cell receptor beta chains were sequenced from one sample in a study of Tregs in tolerant kidney transplant recipients. TCRdb's copy holds only in-frame clones and misses some; the assay was immunoSEQ multiplex PCR. The sample holds about 120,000 clones, about 90% seen once. The sample was CD4+ T cells from blood. The source is a human donor in good health.

In this sample, this clone turned up once. The chain carries TRBV29-1 and TRBJ2-5; perhaps TRBD2 as D (6 bases). Trimming removed 6 bases at V and 6 bases at J, with 17 bases between. The CDR3 loop spans 13 amino acids. Germline CDR1 reads SQVTM; CDR2 reads ANQGSEA. CDR3 nucleotides: TGCAGCGTCGACCGGGACGGAGGGAAGACCCAGTACTTC. This sequence encodes CSVDRDGGKTQYF.

The rearrangement links TRBV15 to TRBJ1-4, with a tentative D call TRBD1 (5 bases). V lost 5 bases and J 5 bases, leaving 18 bases between the germline ends. This CDR3 has 16 residues. Germline CDR1 LNHNV, CDR2 YYDKDF (reference sequence). CDR3 sequence: CATSRIGAPLNEKLFF. Here the CDR3 DNA reads TGTGCCACCAGCCGGATCGGGGCTCCCCTAAATGAAAAACTGTTTTTT.

This clone was seen just once. The chain has TRBV7-2 and TRBJ2-2; 10 bases map to TRBD2. With 0 bases clipped from V and 8 bases from J, the junction kept 9 bases outside the gene matches. The CDR3 has 17 amino acids. Germline CDR1 reads SGHTA; CDR2 reads FQGNSA. The CDR3 is CASSLASPSGRTGELFF. CDR3 coding DNA: TGTGCCAGCAGCTTAGCGAGTCCTAGCGGGAGAACGGGGGAGCTGTTTTTT.

The chain combines TRBV5-5 with TRBJ1-4; 7 bases are a match to TRBD1. This CDR3 comprises 18 residues. V lost 4 bases, J lost 7 bases, and 19 bases stayed unmatched. In germline, CDR1 is SGHKS, CDR2 YYEKEE (reference sequence). The CDR3 sequence: CASSETDREWFGSEKLFF. The CDR3, as DNA: TGTGCCAGCAGCGAGACCGACAGGGAATGGTTTGGGAGTGAAAAACTGTTTTTT.

The genes are TRBV7-2 and TRBJ1-1, with D possibly matching TRBD1 (5 bases). The germline V gene has CDR1 SGHTA and CDR2 FQGNSA. The CDR3 is 14 residues long. The ends were cut back, 5 bases at V and 4 bases at J, with 14 bases in the middle. For the CDR3, the DNA is TGTGCCAGCAGCCCCCGGGCCGGGGGCACTGAAGCTTTCTTT. This encodes CASSPRAGGTEAFF.

The rearrangement uses TRBV5-1 and TRBJ2-1; D uncertain. V lost 4 bases, J lost 3 bases, and 11 bases lay in between. Germline V gene lookup returns CDR1 SGHRS and CDR2 YFSETQ. The CDR3 has 14 amino acids. In DNA, the CDR3 is TGCGCCAGCAGCCCTACGGCCAGCTACAATGAGCAGTTCTTC. Protein sequence: CASSPTASYNEQFF.

The chain employs TRBV5-1 and TRBJ2-1; tentative D call: TRBD2 (6 bases). Trimming shortened V by 3 bases and J by 4 bases, and 14 bases separated the two germline ends. Germline CDR1 and CDR2: SGHRS and YFSETQ. CDR3 length: 15 residues. The CDR3 protein is CASSSAGPEYNEQFF. The CDR3 region has the DNA TGCGCCAGCAGCTCGGCGGGACCGGAGTACAATGAGCAGTTCTTC.

The CDR3 protein is CASGGLTNNEQYF. The CDR3 nucleotides are TGTGCCAGTGGGGGACTTACAAACAACGAGCAGTACTTC. This chain joins TRBV19 and TRBJ2-7; D possibly corresponds to TRBD2 (6 bases). This CDR3 contains 13 residues. The germline V and J ends were trimmed by 8 bases and 5 bases, with 16 bases remaining between them. Germline CDR1 reads LNHDA; CDR2 reads SQIVND (reference sequence).

This chain links TRBV25-1 with TRBJ2-1; 10 bases agree with TRBD1. This CDR3 spans 16 amino acids. CDR1 and CDR2 from the germline V gene are MGHDK and SYGVNS. V lost 2 bases and J lost 4; bases outside the gene matches: 5. The CDR3 sequence: CASSEAPGQGYNEQFF. As DNA, the CDR3 is TGTGCCAGCAGTGAAGCCCCGGGACAGGGGTACAATGAGCAGTTCTTC.

In its sample, this clone was seen once. This rearrangement joins TRBV5-1 to TRBJ2-7; D gene unclear. Between the trimmed V and J ends, which lost 5 bases and 5 bases, there was a span of 17 bases. This CDR3 spans 14 amino acids. The germline gives CDR1 SGHRS, CDR2 YFSETQ. For the CDR3, the DNA is TGCGCCAGCAGGGTGTCCCCCGGATGGGACGAGCAGTACTTC. It codes for CASRVSPGWDEQYF.

About this clone itself: Other nucleotide sequences from this sample produce the same CDR3. The chain has TRBV5-1 and TRBJ2-2; TRBD1 agrees at 11 bases. The ends lost 2 bases at V and 3 bases at J; junction bases unmatched: 6. The CDR3 is 17 residues long. Germline CDR1 reads SGHRS; CDR2 reads YFSETQ. This chain's CDR3 is CASSFAGTGGHTGELFF. CDR3 DNA: TGCGCCAGCAGCTTTGCCGGGACAGGGGGGCACACCGGGGAGCTGTTTTTT.

The chain is built from TRBV5-4 and TRBJ1-2, with 9 nucleotides matching TRBD1. Unmatched junction bases numbered 12, after V lost 4 bases and J lost 8 bases. The CDR3 extends over 15 amino acids. Germline assignment: CDR1 SGHNT and CDR2 YYREEE (reference sequence). In DNA form, the CDR3 reads TGTGCCAGCAGCCAAGAAGGACAGGGGACTTACGGCTACACCTTC. This translates into CASSQEGQGTYGYTF.

V and J are TRBV27 and TRBJ2-5, with 14 bases aligning to TRBD2. V was pared by 4 bases and J by 5 bases, with 12 bases of the junction left unmatched. Germline assignment: CDR1 MNHEY and CDR2 SMNVEV (reference sequence). The CDR3 sequence is 18 residues long. CDR3 DNA sequence: TGTGCCAGCAGTTCTCGACTAGCGGGAGGGCCGGAGGGGGAGACCCAGTACTTC. Translation: CASSSRLAGGPEGETQYF.

The V and J genes are TRBV30 and TRBJ1-4; 7 bases line up with TRBD1. CDR3 length: 15 residues. After removal of 2 bases from V and 0 bases from J, the junction contained 3 bases not matched to a gene. CDR1 is GTSNPN, CDR2 SVGIG, per germline (reference sequence). The CDR3, as DNA: TGTGCCTGGAGTCGGGACAGTGCAACTAATGAAAAACTGTTTTTT. Residues: CAWSRDSATNEKLFF.

The chain has TRBV9 and TRBJ2-6, with 7 bases lining up with TRBD1. The CDR3 contains 18 residues. Germline CDR1 reads SGDLS; CDR2 reads YYNGEE. Trimming cost V 3 bases and J 4 bases; bases outside gene matches: 13. The CDR3 DNA is TGTGCCAGCAGCGCTGAGAGCCTGACAGGGCCCGGGGCCAACGTCCTGACTTTC. It is translated as CASSAESLTGPGANVLTF.

The rearrangement links TRBV18 to TRBJ2-3; 14 nucleotides line up with TRBD2. CDR1 is KGHSH, CDR2 LQKENI, per germline. V shed 4 bases, J shed 4 bases, and the junction held 4 bases outside the gene matches. CDR3 length: 16 amino acids. The CDR3 here is CASSLTSGGVADTQYF. CDR3 DNA: TGTGCCAGCTCACTGACTAGCGGGGGGGTCGCAGATACGCAGTATTTT.

The chain uses TRBV6-1 and TRBJ2-1; 11 bases match TRBD2. The CDR3 is 15 residues long. J gave up 4 bases and V 4 bases, and 3 bases lay outside the gene matches. The germline V gene encodes CDR1 MNHNS and CDR2 SASEGT. The CDR3 here is CASSVGLAVYNEQFF. CDR3 DNA: TGTGCCAGCAGTGTGGGACTAGCGGTATACAATGAGCAGTTCTTC.

The V and J genes are TRBV19 and TRBJ2-5; perhaps TRBD1 as D (5 bases). CDR3 length: 16 residues. V was shortened by 5 bases and J by 0 bases, with 16 bases between the two germline ends. Looked up from germline, CDR1 is LNHDA and CDR2 is SQIVND (reference sequence). The CDR3 loop reads CASSRQDIGYQETQYF. CDR3 nucleotide sequence: TGTGCCAGTAGTCGCCAGGACATAGGTTACCAAGAGACCCAGTACTTC. The whole variable domain, remainder taken from reference TRBV19 and TRBJ2-5, is DGGITQSPKYLFRKEGQNVTLSCEQNLNHDAMYWYRQDPGQGLRLIYYSQIVNDFQKGDIAEGYSVSREKKESFPLTVTSAQKNPTAFYLCASSRQDIGYQETQYFGPGTRLLVL.

The rearrangement uses TRBV28 and TRBJ1-1; possible D gene TRBD1, 6 bases. Germline CDR1 reads MDHEN; CDR2 reads SYDVKM. V lost 9 bases to trimming and J lost 1 base, with 18 bases between them. The CDR3 runs to 15 residues. The CDR3 is CASHGNTGKNTEAFF. CDR3 bases: TGTGCCAGTCACGGTAACACAGGGAAGAACACTGAAGCTTTCTTT.

The genes are TRBV7-3 and TRBJ2-7; 9 positions match TRBD2. The ends lost 0 bases at V and 2 bases at J; junction bases unmatched: 5. Germline V gives CDR1 SGHTA, CDR2 FQGTGA. The CDR3 is 16 amino acids. CDR3 residues: CASSLTPAGGAYEQYF. The CDR3 coding sequence is TGTGCCAGCAGCTTAACCCCAGCGGGGGGAGCCTACGAGCAGTACTTC.

The chain is built from TRBV30 and TRBJ1-2; D is undetermined. V lost 0 bases, J lost 5 bases, and 16 bases lay in between. Germline lookup yields CDR1 GTSNPN and CDR2 SVGIG (reference sequence). This CDR3 has 15 amino acids. CDR3 amino acids: CAWSVWAKESYGYTF. The CDR3 DNA is TGTGCCTGGAGTGTATGGGCTAAGGAGAGTTATGGCTACACCTTC.

The chain uses TRBV11-3 and TRBJ2-5, with D perhaps given as TRBD1 or TRBD2 (6 bases each). V was cut by 5 bases and J by 0 bases, with 16 bases left in between. The CDR3 extends over 16 amino acids. CDR1 and CDR2 (germline): SGHNT, YENEEA. The CDR3 bases are TGTGCCAGCAGCGCGTCGGAGGGGGGAGACCAAGAGACCCAGTACTTC. It specifies CASSASEGGDQETQYF.

This clone showed up just once. This chain links TRBV27 with TRBJ1-6, with unresolved D. Germline V gene data show CDR1 as MNHEY and CDR2 as SMNVEV (reference sequence). V was cut by 1 base and J by 11 bases, with 6 bases left in between. The CDR3 length is 12 residues. The CDR3 region has the DNA TGTGCCAGCAGTTTATTGGGTGCACCCCTCCACTTT. Protein: CASSLLGAPLHF.

The sample holds one count of this clone. The chain has TRBV6-5 and TRBJ1-5, with 9 bases identical to TRBD1. V shed 0 bases and J 7 bases; nucleotides not matched to a gene: 4. The CDR3 covers 15 residues. Germline CDR1 and CDR2: MNHEY and SVGAGI. In nucleotides, the CDR3 is TGTGCCAGCAGTTACTCGGACAGGGGAGGCCAGCCCCAGCATTTT. Its translation: CASSYSDRGGQPQHF.

This chain uses TRBV9 with TRBJ2-2, with D unresolved. The CDR3 is 14 residues long. V shed 0 bases and J shed 7 bases, with 10 bases lying between them. Germline-derived CDR1 and CDR2 are SGDLS and YYNGEE. The CDR3 bases are TGTGCCAGCAGCGTAGTCGCGGCGGTCGGGGAGCTGTTTTTT. Translation: CASSVVAAVGELFF.

The CDR3 here is CASSQDLAGEHNEQFF. The DNA for the CDR3 is TGTGCCAGCAGCCAAGATTTGGCGGGAGAGCACAATGAGCAGTTCTTC. J is TRBJ2-1 and V is TRBV4-2, with 7 nucleotides matching TRBD2. The CDR3 runs 16 residues. The trim removed 0 bases at V and 5 bases at J, leaving 7 bases unmatched. Germline CDR1 is LGHNA and CDR2 is YNFKEQ.

The rearrangement joins TRBV5-1 to TRBJ2-5; D possibly corresponds to TRBD1 (6 bases). Germline V gene lookup returns CDR1 SGHRS and CDR2 YFSETQ. The V gene lost 4 bases and the J gene lost 2 bases, with 12 bases spanning the gap. The CDR3 spans 14 residues. The CDR3 loop is CASSTSGAQETQYF. CDR3 sequence (DNA): TGCGCCAGCAGCACTTCAGGGGCTCAAGAGACCCAGTACTTC.

A few counts support this clone. The chain has TRBV7-2 and TRBJ1-6; the D is unclear. This CDR3 has 12 residues. Trimming took 5 bases from V and 9 from J, leaving 8 bases between them. Per the germline V gene, CDR1 is SGHTA and CDR2 is FQGNSA. The CDR3 bases are TGTGCCAGCAGCGCAGTGGGTTCACCCCTCCACTTT. This translates into CASSAVGSPLHF.